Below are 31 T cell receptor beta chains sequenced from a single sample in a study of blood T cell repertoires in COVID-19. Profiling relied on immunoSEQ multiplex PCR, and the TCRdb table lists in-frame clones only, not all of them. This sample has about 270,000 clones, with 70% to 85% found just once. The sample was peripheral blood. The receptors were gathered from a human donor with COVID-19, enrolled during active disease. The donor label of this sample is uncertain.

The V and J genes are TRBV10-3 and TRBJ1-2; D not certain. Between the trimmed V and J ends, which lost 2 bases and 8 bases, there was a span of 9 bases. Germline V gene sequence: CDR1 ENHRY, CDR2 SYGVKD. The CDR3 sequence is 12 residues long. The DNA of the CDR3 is TGTGCCATCAGTGAGGGACTCTTCGGCTACACCTTC. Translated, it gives CAISEGLFGYTF.

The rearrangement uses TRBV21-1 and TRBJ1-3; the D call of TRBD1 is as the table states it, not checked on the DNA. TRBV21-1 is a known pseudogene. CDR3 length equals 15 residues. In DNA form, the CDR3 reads TGTGCCAGCAACCTGAGGGGGACCTCTGGAAACACCATATATTTT. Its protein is CASNLRGTSGNTIYF.

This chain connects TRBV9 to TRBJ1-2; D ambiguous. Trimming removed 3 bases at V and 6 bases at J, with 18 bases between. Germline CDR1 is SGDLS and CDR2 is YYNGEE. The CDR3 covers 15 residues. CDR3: CASSGLRGIRDGYTF. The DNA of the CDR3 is TGTGCCAGCAGCGGCCTACGTGGAATTCGGGATGGCTACACCTTC. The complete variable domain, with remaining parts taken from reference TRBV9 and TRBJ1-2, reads DSGVTQTPKHLITATGQRVTLRCSPRSGDLSVYWYQQSLDQGLQFLIQYYNGEERAKGNILERFSAQQFPDLHSELNLSSLELGDSALYFCASSGLRGIRDGYTFGSGTRLTVV.

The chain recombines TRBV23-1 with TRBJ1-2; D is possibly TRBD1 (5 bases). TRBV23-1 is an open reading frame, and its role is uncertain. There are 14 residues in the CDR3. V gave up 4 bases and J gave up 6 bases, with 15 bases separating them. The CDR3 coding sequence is TGCGCCAGCAGTCGAGTGGCAGGGATGGATGGCTACACCTTC. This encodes CASSRVAGMDGYTF.

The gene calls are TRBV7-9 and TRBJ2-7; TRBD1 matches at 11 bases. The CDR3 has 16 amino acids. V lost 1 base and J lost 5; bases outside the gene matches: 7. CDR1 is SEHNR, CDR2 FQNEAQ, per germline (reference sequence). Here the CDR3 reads CASSLGTGGSYHEQYF. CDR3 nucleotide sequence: TGTGCCAGCAGCTTAGGGACAGGGGGCAGTTATCACGAGCAGTACTTC.

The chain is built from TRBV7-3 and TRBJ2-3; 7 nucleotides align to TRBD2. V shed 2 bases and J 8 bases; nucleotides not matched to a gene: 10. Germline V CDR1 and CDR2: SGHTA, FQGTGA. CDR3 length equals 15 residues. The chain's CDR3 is CASSLGAGVPSTQYF. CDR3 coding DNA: TGTGCCAGCAGCTTAGGTGCGGGAGTCCCGTCTACGCAGTATTTT.

The CDR3 DNA reads as TGTGCCAGCAGCCAAGGGGGCCCTGGAAACACCATATATTTT. Its translation is CASSQGGPGNTIYF. The V gene is TRBV7-9, the J gene TRBJ1-3; 7 nucleotides match TRBD1. J lost 2 bases, V lost 5 bases, and 3 bases had no gene match. The CDR3 length is 14 residues. CDR1 and CDR2 from the germline V gene are SEHNR and FQNEAQ (reference sequence).

CDR3 DNA sequence: TGCGCCAGCAGCTCGACAGGGGGCGGCTACGAGCAGTACTTC. The encoded protein is CASSSTGGGYEQYF. The chain employs TRBV5-1 and TRBJ2-7; 10 bases fit TRBD1. Looked up from germline, CDR1 is SGHRS and CDR2 is YFSETQ. V lost 3 bases, J lost 3 bases, and 3 bases stayed unmatched. The CDR3 runs to 14 residues.

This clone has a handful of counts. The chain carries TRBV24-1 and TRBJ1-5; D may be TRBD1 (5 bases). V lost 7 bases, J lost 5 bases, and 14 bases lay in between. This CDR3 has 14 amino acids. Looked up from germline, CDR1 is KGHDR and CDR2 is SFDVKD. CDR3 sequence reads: CATRWGRAHQPQHF. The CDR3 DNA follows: TGTGCCACCAGGTGGGGCAGGGCCCATCAGCCCCAGCATTTT.

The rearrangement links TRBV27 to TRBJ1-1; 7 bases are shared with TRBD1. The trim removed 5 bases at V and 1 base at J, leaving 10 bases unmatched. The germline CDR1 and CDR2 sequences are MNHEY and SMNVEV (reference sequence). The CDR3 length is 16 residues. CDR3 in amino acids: CASSRDREFENTEAFF. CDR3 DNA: TGTGCCAGCAGTCGTGACAGGGAATTTGAGAACACTGAAGCTTTCTTT.

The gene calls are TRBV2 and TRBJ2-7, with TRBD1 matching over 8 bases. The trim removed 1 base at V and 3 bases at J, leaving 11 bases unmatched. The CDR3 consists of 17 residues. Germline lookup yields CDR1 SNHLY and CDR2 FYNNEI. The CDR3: CASSEGQQGEAHYEQYF. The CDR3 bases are TGTGCCAGCAGTGAAGGACAACAGGGGGAGGCCCACTACGAGCAGTACTTC.

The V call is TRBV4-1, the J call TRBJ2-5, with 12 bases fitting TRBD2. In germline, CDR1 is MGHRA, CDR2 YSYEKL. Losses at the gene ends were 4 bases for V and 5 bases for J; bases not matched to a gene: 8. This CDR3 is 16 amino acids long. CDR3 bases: TGCGCCAGCAGCCTCGGACTAGCGGGGATCGGGGAGACCCAGTACTTC. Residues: CASSLGLAGIGETQYF.

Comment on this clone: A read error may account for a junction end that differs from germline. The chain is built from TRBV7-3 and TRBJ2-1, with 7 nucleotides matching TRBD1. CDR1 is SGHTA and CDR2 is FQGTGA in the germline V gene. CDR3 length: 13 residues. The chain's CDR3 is CASSPTGAVNPVF. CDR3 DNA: TGTGCCAGCAGCCCTACAGGGGCCGTCAATCCAGTCTTC. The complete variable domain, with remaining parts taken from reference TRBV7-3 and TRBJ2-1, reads GAGVSQTPSNKVTEKGKYVELRCDPISGHTALYWYRQSLGQGPEFLIYFQGTGAADDSGLPNDRFFAVRPEGSVSTLKIQRTERGDSAVYLCASSPTGAVNPVFGPGTRLTVL.

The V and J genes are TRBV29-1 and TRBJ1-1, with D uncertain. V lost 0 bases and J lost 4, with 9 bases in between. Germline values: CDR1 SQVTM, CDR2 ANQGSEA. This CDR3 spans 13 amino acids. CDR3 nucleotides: TGCAGCGTTGAAGATGGGTGGAGCACTGAAGCTTTCTTT. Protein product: CSVEDGWSTEAFF.

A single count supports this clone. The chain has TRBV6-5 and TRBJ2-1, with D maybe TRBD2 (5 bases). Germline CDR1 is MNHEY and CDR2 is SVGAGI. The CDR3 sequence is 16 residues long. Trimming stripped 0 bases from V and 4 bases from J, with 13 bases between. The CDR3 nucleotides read TGTGCCAGCAGTTACTCTACGGGGAACCCTTACAATGAGCAGTTCTTC. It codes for CASSYSTGNPYNEQFF.

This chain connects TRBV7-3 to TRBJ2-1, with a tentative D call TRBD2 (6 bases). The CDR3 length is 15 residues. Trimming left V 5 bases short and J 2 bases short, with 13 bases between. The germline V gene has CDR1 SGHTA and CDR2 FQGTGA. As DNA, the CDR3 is TGTGCCAGCAGCCGAAGACTAGAAGCCTACAATGAGCAGTTCTTC. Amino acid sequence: CASSRRLEAYNEQFF.

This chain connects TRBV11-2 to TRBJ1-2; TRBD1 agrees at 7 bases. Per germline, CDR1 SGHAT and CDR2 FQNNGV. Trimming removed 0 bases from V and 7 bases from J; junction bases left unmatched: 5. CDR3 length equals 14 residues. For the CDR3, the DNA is TGTGCCAGCAGCTTAGATCGGGCAGGGGGTGGCTACACCTTC. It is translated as CASSLDRAGGGYTF.

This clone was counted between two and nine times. The CDR3 protein is CASSPVSGTRQGQFF. As DNA, the CDR3 is TGTGCCAGCAGTCCGGTTAGCGGGACCCGCCAAGGGCAGTTCTTC. The V call is TRBV27, the J call TRBJ2-1; TRBD2 matches 8 bases. The CDR3 consists of 15 residues. Germline assignment: CDR1 MNHEY and CDR2 SMNVEV (reference sequence). V lost 5 bases, J lost 12 bases, and 15 bases stayed unmatched.

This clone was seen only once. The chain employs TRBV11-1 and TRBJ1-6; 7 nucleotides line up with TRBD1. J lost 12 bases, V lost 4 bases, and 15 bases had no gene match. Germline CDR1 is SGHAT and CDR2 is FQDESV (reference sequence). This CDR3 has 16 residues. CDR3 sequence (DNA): TGTGCCAGCAGCTCACTCACAGGGGAAGGAGGAGGACCCCTCCACTTT. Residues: CASSSLTGEGGGPLHF. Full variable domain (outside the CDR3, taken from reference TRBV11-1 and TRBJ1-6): EAEVAQSPRYKITEKSQAVAFWCDPISGHATLYWYRQILGQGPELLVQFQDESVVDDSQLPKDRFSAERLKGVDSTLKIQPAELGDSAMYLCASSSLTGEGGGPLHFGNGTRLTVT.

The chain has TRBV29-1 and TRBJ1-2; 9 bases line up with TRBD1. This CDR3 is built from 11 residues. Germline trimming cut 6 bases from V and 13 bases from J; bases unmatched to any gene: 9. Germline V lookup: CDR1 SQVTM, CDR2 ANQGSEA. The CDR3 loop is CSVGTGRVVTF. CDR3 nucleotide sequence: TGCAGCGTCGGGACAGGGCGAGTTGTCACCTTC.

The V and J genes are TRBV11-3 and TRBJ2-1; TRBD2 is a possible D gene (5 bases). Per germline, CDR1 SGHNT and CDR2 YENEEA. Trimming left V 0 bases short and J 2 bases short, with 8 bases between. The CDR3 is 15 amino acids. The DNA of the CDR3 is TGTGCCAGCAGCTTAGATAGAGGGCCCTACAATGAGCAGTTCTTC. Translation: CASSLDRGPYNEQFF.

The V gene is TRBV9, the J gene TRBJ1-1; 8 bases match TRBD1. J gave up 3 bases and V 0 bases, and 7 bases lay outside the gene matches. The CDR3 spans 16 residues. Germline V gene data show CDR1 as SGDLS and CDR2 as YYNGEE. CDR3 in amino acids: CASSVDPTGVDTEAFF. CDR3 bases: TGTGCCAGCAGCGTAGACCCGACAGGGGTGGACACTGAAGCTTTCTTT.

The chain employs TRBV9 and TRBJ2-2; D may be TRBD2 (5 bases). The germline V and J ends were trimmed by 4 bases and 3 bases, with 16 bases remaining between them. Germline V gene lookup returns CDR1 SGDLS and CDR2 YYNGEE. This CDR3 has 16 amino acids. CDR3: CASSPIGGMDTGELFF. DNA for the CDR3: TGTGCCAGCAGCCCTATAGGAGGAATGGACACCGGGGAGCTGTTTTTT.

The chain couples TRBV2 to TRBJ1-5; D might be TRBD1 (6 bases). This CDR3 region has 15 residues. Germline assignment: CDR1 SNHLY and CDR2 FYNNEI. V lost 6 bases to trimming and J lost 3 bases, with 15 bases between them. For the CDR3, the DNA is TGTGCCAGCAGGGGGGCCCGGTCCCTCAATCAGCCCCAGCATTTT. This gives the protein CASRGARSLNQPQHF.

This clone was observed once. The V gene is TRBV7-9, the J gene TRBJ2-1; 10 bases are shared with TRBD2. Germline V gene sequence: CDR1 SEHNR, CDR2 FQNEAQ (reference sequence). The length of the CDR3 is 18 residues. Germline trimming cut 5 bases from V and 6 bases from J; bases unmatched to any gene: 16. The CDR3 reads CASSLGSSGRGWGNEQFF. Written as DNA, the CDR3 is TGTGCCAGCAGCCTGGGGTCTAGCGGGAGAGGGTGGGGCAATGAGCAGTTCTTC. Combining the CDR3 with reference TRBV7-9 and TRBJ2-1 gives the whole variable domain DTGVSQNPRHKITKRGQNVTFRCDPISEHNRLYWYRQTLGQGPEFLTYFQNEAQLEKSRLLSDRFSAERPKGSFSTLEIQRTEQGDSAMYLCASSLGSSGRGWGNEQFFGPGTRLTVL.

DNA of the CDR3: TGTGCCAGCAGCCCACTCCAGGGGGCGTACGAGCAGTACTTC. Amino acid sequence: CASSPLQGAYEQYF. This chain joins TRBV9 and TRBJ2-7, with 8 bases fitting TRBD1. Germline V CDR1 and CDR2: SGDLS, YYNGEE. V was pared by 4 bases and J by 4 bases, with 7 bases of the junction left unmatched. The CDR3 sequence is 14 residues long.

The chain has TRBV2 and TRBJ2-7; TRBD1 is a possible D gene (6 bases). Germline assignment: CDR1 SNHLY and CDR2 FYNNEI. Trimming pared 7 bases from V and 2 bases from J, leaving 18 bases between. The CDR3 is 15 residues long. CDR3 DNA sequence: TGTGCCAGCACCCTACAGAGGGGGTACACCTACGAGCAGTACTTC. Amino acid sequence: CASTLQRGYTYEQYF.

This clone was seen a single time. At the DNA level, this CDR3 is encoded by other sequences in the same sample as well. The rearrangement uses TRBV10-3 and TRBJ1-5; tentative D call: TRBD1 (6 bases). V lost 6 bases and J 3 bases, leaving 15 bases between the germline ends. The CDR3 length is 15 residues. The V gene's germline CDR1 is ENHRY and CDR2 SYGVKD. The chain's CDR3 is CAIRGGDTANQPQHF. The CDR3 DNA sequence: TGTGCCATCAGAGGGGGTGACACGGCCAATCAGCCCCAGCATTTT.

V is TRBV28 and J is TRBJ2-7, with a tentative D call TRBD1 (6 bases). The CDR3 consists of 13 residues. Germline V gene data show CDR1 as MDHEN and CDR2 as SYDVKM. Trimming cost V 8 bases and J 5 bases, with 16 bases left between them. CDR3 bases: TGTGCCAGCGGGGCCAGGGGTCCCCACGAGCAGTACTTC. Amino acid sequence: CASGARGPHEQYF. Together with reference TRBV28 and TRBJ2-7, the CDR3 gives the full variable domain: DVKVTQSSRYLVKRTGEKVFLECVQDMDHENMFWYRQDPGLGLRLIYFSYDVKMKEKGDIPEGYSVSREKKERFSLILESASTNQTSMYLCASGARGPHEQYFGPGTRLTVT.

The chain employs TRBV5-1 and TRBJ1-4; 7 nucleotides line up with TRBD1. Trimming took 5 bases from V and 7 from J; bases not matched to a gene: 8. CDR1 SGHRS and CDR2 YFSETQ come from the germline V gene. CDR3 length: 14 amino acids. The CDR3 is CASRTGAGGEKLFF. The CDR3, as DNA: TGCGCCAGCAGAACAGGGGCCGGCGGTGAAAAACTGTTTTTT.

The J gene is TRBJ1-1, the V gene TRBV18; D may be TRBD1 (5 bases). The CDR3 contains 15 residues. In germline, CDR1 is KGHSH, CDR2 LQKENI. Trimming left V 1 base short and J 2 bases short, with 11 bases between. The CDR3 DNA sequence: TGTGCCAGCTCACCACGCGGGGCAACTAACACTGAAGCTTTCTTT. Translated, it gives CASSPRGATNTEAFF.